The 10 T cell receptor beta chains presented below share a single source sample, sequenced in a study of somatic mutations in cytotoxic T cells in rheumatoid arthritis. Data came from immunoSEQ multiplex PCR; TCRdb stores just in-frame clones and leaves some out. The sample lists fewer than 25,000 clones, over 75% occurring once. Sequenced material: CD8+ T cells sorted from blood. All receptors come from a woman aged 50 to 60 in good health.

This clone occurred once. The J gene is TRBJ2-5, the V gene TRBV7-6; no clear D gene. The CDR3 runs to 15 residues. V lost 4 bases, J lost 5 bases, and 17 bases lay in between. Germline assignment: CDR1 SGHVS and CDR2 FNYEAQ. The CDR3 region has the DNA TGTGCCAGCAGCTCCGAGCAGGCAGCCAGGGAGACCCAGTACTTC. It encodes CASSSEQAARETQYF.

This rearrangement joins TRBV9 to TRBJ2-5; D perhaps matches TRBD2 (6 bases). CDR1 is SGDLS and CDR2 is YYNGEE in the germline V gene. Trimming shortened V by 7 bases and J by 1 base, and 8 bases separated the two germline ends. The CDR3 has 12 residues. CDR3 sequence reads: CASSGVQETQYF. CDR3 coding DNA: TGTGCCAGCTCGGGAGTCCAAGAGACCCAGTACTTC.

V and J are TRBV28 and TRBJ1-5, with TRBD1 as a possible D gene (5 bases). The CDR3 covers 16 residues. Germline CDR1 reads MDHEN; CDR2 reads SYDVKM. The V end was cut by 4 bases, the J end by 1 base, with 14 bases between. This chain's CDR3 is CASSSSEGSSNQPQHF. In nucleotides, the CDR3 is TGTGCCAGCAGTTCTTCCGAGGGGTCCAGCAATCAGCCCCAGCATTTT.

The chain recombines TRBV15 with TRBJ2-7, with D possibly being TRBD2 (5 bases). This CDR3 comprises 16 residues. CDR1 is LNHNV, CDR2 YYDKDF, per germline (reference sequence). V lost 1 base to trimming and J lost 5 bases, with 18 bases between them. The DNA of the CDR3 is TGTGCCACCAGCAGAGCCGGAGGCAGACCTTTTGACGAGCAGTACTTC. Translated, it gives CATSRAGGRPFDEQYF.

Written as DNA, the CDR3 is TGTGCCACGGGGACAGGGGGCTCTCCGGCTTTCTTT. The encoded protein is CATGTGGSPAFF. The V gene is TRBV27, the J gene TRBJ1-1, with 12 bases aligning to TRBD1. This CDR3 has 12 residues. V shed 10 bases, J shed 11 bases, and the junction held 8 bases outside the gene matches. Looked up from germline, CDR1 is MNHEY and CDR2 is SMNVEV (reference sequence).

The rearrangement links TRBV19 to TRBJ2-3; D is undetermined. The germline V gene encodes CDR1 LNHDA and CDR2 SQIVND (reference sequence). The V end was cut by 3 bases, the J end by 4 bases, with 8 bases between. This CDR3 contains 13 residues. The CDR3 is CASSIWSADTQYF. DNA for the CDR3: TGTGCCAGTAGTATTTGGTCCGCAGATACGCAGTATTTT.

V gene TRBV30 combines with J gene TRBJ2-3; D is ambiguous. V dropped 3 bases and J dropped 5 bases, with 6 bases sitting between them. The CDR3 contains 11 residues. CDR1 and CDR2 from the germline V gene are GTSNPN and SVGIG (reference sequence). CDR3 residues: CAWRYGDTQYF. The CDR3 nucleotides read TGTGCCTGGAGATATGGAGATACGCAGTATTTT.

The J gene is TRBJ1-5, the V gene TRBV28; 9 positions match TRBD1. The CDR3 loop spans 16 amino acids. Germline CDR1 is MDHEN and CDR2 is SYDVKM. The V segment lost 2 bases and the J segment 0 bases; nucleotides outside the gene matches: 2. CDR3 DNA: TGTGCCAGCAGTTTAACAGGGGGCGATAGCAATCAGCCCCAGCATTTT. Residues: CASSLTGGDSNQPQHF.

The chain combines TRBV11-3 with TRBJ2-3; maybe TRBD2 (6 bases). Per the germline V gene, CDR1 is SGHNT and CDR2 is YENEEA. V was trimmed by 4 bases and J by 2 bases, leaving 10 bases between them. The CDR3 has 14 residues. The CDR3: CASSSWDFTDTQYF. In DNA form, the CDR3 reads TGTGCCAGCAGCTCATGGGACTTCACAGATACGCAGTATTTT.

The chain joins TRBV4-3 to TRBJ2-1; D is uncertain. V was shortened by 0 bases and J by 0 bases, with 9 bases between the two germline ends. The CDR3 has 16 amino acids. Germline assignment: CDR1 LGHNA and CDR2 YSLEER. The CDR3 spells CASSQDPMSSYNEQFF. The CDR3 DNA sequence: TGCGCCAGCAGCCAAGATCCAATGAGCTCCTACAATGAGCAGTTCTTC.